This T cell receptor beta chain was sequenced for a study of pediatric ulcerative colitis. Study-wide results and limits: Total lymphocyte DNA, not sorted subsets, was the template. Acute severe colitis showed lower rectal diversity from clonal expansions.

Regarding this clone: As yet, its antigen is unknown.

Generated by immunoSEQ multiplex PCR, the TCRdb table keeps only in-frame clones and is missing some. The top ten hold 1.1% of the sample, which has tens of thousands of clones, about 81% seen once. CDR3 size: 15 residues. V was clipped by 3 bases and J by 0 bases, with 9 bases between them. Germline CDR1 reads SEHNR; CDR2 reads FQNEAQ (reference sequence). During colonoscopy, one to two rectal pinch biopsies were collected. Material: gut tissue. This clonotype was sampled from a boy aged 5-17 years with mild ulcerative colitis. The chain combines TRBV7-9 with TRBJ2-1; no firm D call. The CDR3 DNA reads TGTGCCAGCAGCTTTGACGTGACCTCCTACAATGAGCAGTTCTTC. It codes for CASSFDVTSYNEQFF.